The rows below give T cell receptor beta chains drawn from one sample of a study of blood T cell repertoires in COVID-19. Profiling relied on immunoSEQ multiplex PCR, and the TCRdb table lists in-frame clones only, not all of them. The data show about half a million clones, with roughly 88% seen just once and approximately 2.9% held by the top ten. Source material: peripheral blood. The receptors were sampled from a human donor in a cohort sampled during active COVID-19. The CDR3 runs from the conserved cysteine through the conserved F or W. The order of the fields is V gene, D gene, clone size, CDR3 length, J gene, CDR3 protein, CDR3 DNA. A D gene is named only where the DNA matches it firmly. Clone size, where shown, is once, few, many, or a class for clones that have expanded.

TRBV6-5	TRBD1	NA	14	TRBJ2-7	CASRETGGGYEQYF	TGTGCCAGCAGGGAGACAGGGGGCGGATACGAGCAGTACTTC
TRBV19	NA	NA	13	TRBJ2-3	CASSLTSTDTQYF	TGTGCCAGTAGCCTAACTAGCACAGATACGCAGTATTTT
TRBV11-1	NA	NA	16	TRBJ2-6	CASSLPDSSGANVLTF	TGTGCCAGCAGCCTACCCGACAGCTCTGGGGCCAACGTCCTGACTTTC
TRBV4-2	NA	NA	17	TRBJ2-1	CASSQDPGQSSYNEQFF	TGTGCCAGCAGCCAAGATCCAGGGCAGAGCTCCTACAATGAGCAGTTCTTC
TRBV24-1	NA	once	13	TRBJ1-1	CATSAQRGTEAFF	TGTGCCACCAGTGCCCAAAGGGGCACTGAAGCTTTCTTT
TRBV10-3	NA	many	11	TRBJ2-7	CAISGGNEQYF	TGTGCCATCAGTGGCGGAAACGAGCAGTACTTC
TRBV19	NA	NA	14	TRBJ2-7	CASSIGLGNYEQYF	TGTGCCAGTAGTATAGGACTAGGCAACTACGAGCAGTACTTC
TRBV5-8	NA	few	12	TRBJ2-7	CASSLSRVEQYF	TGTGCCAGCAGCTTGAGTCGAGTCGAGCAGTACTTC
TRBV19	NA	NA	14	TRBJ1-5	CASSINREGQPQHF	TGTGCCAGTAGTATAAACAGGGAGGGACAGCCCCAGCATTTT
TRBV7-2	TRBD1	NA	15	TRBJ2-7	CASSPDGQGYPEQYF	TGTGCCAGCAGCCCTGACGGACAGGGCTACCCCGAGCAGTACTTC
TRBV7-9	TRBD1	NA	14	TRBJ2-1	CASSFNDRDNEQFF	TGTGCCAGCAGCTTCAACGACAGGGACAATGAGCAGTTCTTC
TRBV19	NA	NA	15	TRBJ2-3	CASSISPRGGYTQYF	TGTGCCAGTAGTATATCGCCTAGGGGAGGTTATACGCAGTATTTT
TRBV6-2/TRBV6-3	TRBD1	NA	15	TRBJ1-2	CASSYSRDSNYGYTF	TGTGCCAGCAGTTACTCGAGGGACAGTAACTATGGCTACACCTTC
TRBV5-4	TRBD2	NA	16	TRBJ2-2	CASSPKTSRNTGELFF	TGTGCCAGCAGCCCAAAGACTAGCCGGAACACCGGGGAGCTGTTTTTT
TRBV19	TRBD1	few	16	TRBJ1-1	CASSPSRTGGSTEAFF	TGTGCCAGTAGCCCATCTCGGACAGGGGGATCTACTGAAGCTTTCTTT
TRBV20-1	NA	NA	13	TRBJ2-3	CSASRGNTDTQYF	TGCAGTGCTAGTCGGGGGAACACAGATACGCAGTATTTT